These T cell receptor beta chains were read from a single sample in a study of blood T cell repertoires in COVID-19. Generated by immunoSEQ multiplex PCR, the TCRdb table keeps only in-frame clones and is missing some. The sample carries over 85,000 clones, approximately 90% recorded once. Sequenced sample: peripheral blood. Source of these receptors: a woman aged 45-65 years with COVID-19, enrolled during active disease. CDR3s include the opening cysteine and the closing phenylalanine or tryptophan. D genes are given only for firm matches. Size tells how often a clone was seen (once, few, many) or the class of an expanded clone, and some rows leave it out.

J gene: TRBJ1-6; D gene: TRBD1; CDR3 length: 15; clone size: -; V gene: TRBV7-2; CDR3 DNA: TGTGCCAGCAGCCTCCGGGACAGTACTAATTCACCCCTCCACTTT; CDR3 protein: CASSLRDSTNSPLHF
J gene: TRBJ2-5; D gene: -; CDR3 length: 15; clone size: few; V gene: TRBV7-3; CDR3 DNA: TGTGCCAGCAGCTTGGGGCGGGCGGGGCAAGAGACCCAGTACTTC; CDR3 protein: CASSLGRAGQETQYF
J gene: TRBJ2-7; D gene: -; CDR3 length: 15; clone size: -; V gene: TRBV18; CDR3 DNA: TGTGCCAGCTCACCGAAACAGGGATCTTACTACGAGCAGTACTTC; CDR3 protein: CASSPKQGSYYEQYF
J gene: TRBJ1-3; D gene: TRBD1; CDR3 length: 18; clone size: -; V gene: TRBV27; CDR3 DNA: TGTGCCAGCAGTCCTAACCCGACAGGGGATTACTCTGGAAACACCATATATTTT; CDR3 protein: CASSPNPTGDYSGNTIYF
J gene: TRBJ1-2; D gene: -; CDR3 length: 14; clone size: -; V gene: TRBV18; CDR3 DNA: TGTGCCAGCTCCTCCGGGTCACCTAACTATGGCTACACCTTC; CDR3 protein: CASSSGSPNYGYTF
J gene: TRBJ2-1; D gene: TRBD2; CDR3 length: 14; clone size: -; V gene: TRBV7-2; CDR3 DNA: TGTGCCAGCAGCGTTTCTGGGACTAGCAATGAGCAGTTCTTC; CDR3 protein: CASSVSGTSNEQFF
J gene: TRBJ1-6; D gene: -; CDR3 length: 14; clone size: -; V gene: TRBV7-9; CDR3 DNA: TGTGCCAGCAGCAGCGGTGGCAGTAATTCACCCCTCCACTTT; CDR3 protein: CASSSGGSNSPLHF
J gene: TRBJ2-5; D gene: TRBD2; CDR3 length: 15; clone size: few; V gene: TRBV5-1; CDR3 DNA: TGCGCCAGCAGTCGCCGCGGGGGGGCAGAGGAGACCCAGTACTTC; CDR3 protein: CASSRRGGAEETQYF
J gene: TRBJ2-3; D gene: -; CDR3 length: 13; clone size: once; V gene: TRBV11-1; CDR3 DNA: TGTGCCAGCAGCTCTAAGTTCACAGATACGCAGTATTTT; CDR3 protein: CASSSKFTDTQYF
J gene: TRBJ1-1; D gene: -; CDR3 length: 13; clone size: -; V gene: TRBV6-2/TRBV6-3; CDR3 DNA: TGTGCCAGCAGCGAGGGAATTGGCACTGAAGCTTTCTTT; CDR3 protein: CASSEGIGTEAFF
J gene: TRBJ2-5; D gene: -; CDR3 length: 16; clone size: -; V gene: TRBV6-5; CDR3 DNA: TGTGCCAGCAGTTACGGGGCTATCGAACTCCAAGAGACCCAGTACTTC; CDR3 protein: CASSYGAIELQETQYF
J gene: TRBJ1-1; D gene: -; CDR3 length: 15; clone size: -; V gene: TRBV24-1; CDR3 DNA: TGTGCCACCAGTGAAGTCAGGGGATTGAACACTGAAGCTTTCTTT; CDR3 protein: CATSEVRGLNTEAFF
J gene: TRBJ2-7; D gene: TRBD2; CDR3 length: 15; clone size: -; V gene: TRBV27; CDR3 DNA: TGTGCCAGCAGTTTATGGGGGGAGGGCCCCTACGAGCAGTACTTC; CDR3 protein: CASSLWGEGPYEQYF
J gene: TRBJ1-4; D gene: -; CDR3 length: 15; clone size: -; V gene: TRBV24-1; CDR3 DNA: TGTGCCACCAGTGAGGGGACACGGAAAAATGAAAAACTGTTTTTT; CDR3 protein: CATSEGTRKNEKLFF
J gene: TRBJ2-5; D gene: TRBD2; CDR3 length: 14; clone size: -; V gene: TRBV11-2; CDR3 DNA: TGTGCCAGCAGCTCCCCTAGCGGTCAAGAGACCCAGTACTTC; CDR3 protein: CASSSPSGQETQYF
J gene: TRBJ2-3; D gene: TRBD2; CDR3 length: 17; clone size: once; V gene: TRBV2; CDR3 DNA: TGTGCCAGCAGTAGGTGGACTAGCGGGGATAACACAGATACGCAGTATTTT; CDR3 protein: CASSRWTSGDNTDTQYF
J gene: TRBJ2-3; D gene: -; CDR3 length: 16; clone size: -; V gene: TRBV5-1; CDR3 DNA: TGCGCCAGCAGCTTGGGTGGCGGGGAGTTCACAGATACGCAGTATTTT; CDR3 protein: CASSLGGGEFTDTQYF
J gene: TRBJ1-2; D gene: -; CDR3 length: 17; clone size: few; V gene: TRBV6-4; CDR3 DNA: TGTGCCAGCAGTGACGCACTGACAGAAACTAATAACTATGGCTACACCTTC; CDR3 protein: CASSDALTETNNYGYTF
J gene: TRBJ2-1; D gene: TRBD1; CDR3 length: 16; clone size: -; V gene: TRBV5-6; CDR3 DNA: TGTGCCAGCAGCCGAACCGGGACAGGGCCCTACAATGAGCAGTTCTTC; CDR3 protein: CASSRTGTGPYNEQFF
J gene: TRBJ2-1; D gene: -; CDR3 length: 15; clone size: -; V gene: TRBV7-3; CDR3 DNA: TGTGCCAGCAGCCCTCCGGGGGACCCTCTCAATGAGCAGTTCTTC; CDR3 protein: CASSPPGDPLNEQFF
J gene: TRBJ2-3; D gene: -; CDR3 length: 16; clone size: once; V gene: TRBV6-1; CDR3 DNA: TGTGCCAGCAGTGGCGAGCGGCTGGTGACGGCAGATACGCAGTATTTT; CDR3 protein: CASSGERLVTADTQYF
J gene: TRBJ1-2; D gene: TRBD1; CDR3 length: 15; clone size: -; V gene: TRBV4-1; CDR3 DNA: TGCGCCAGCAGCCAGGAAACCGGGACAGGGAATGGCTACACCTTC; CDR3 protein: CASSQETGTGNGYTF
J gene: TRBJ2-5; D gene: TRBD2; CDR3 length: 14; clone size: -; V gene: TRBV3-1/TRBV3-2; CDR3 DNA: TGTGCCAGCAGCCCGACTAGCGGAAAAGAGACCCAGTACTTC; CDR3 protein: CASSPTSGKETQYF
J gene: TRBJ1-1; D gene: TRBD1; CDR3 length: 17; clone size: -; V gene: TRBV19; CDR3 DNA: TGTGCCAGTAGTTCATTCAGGACAGGGACTATGAACACTGAAGCTTTCTTT; CDR3 protein: CASSSFRTGTMNTEAFF
J gene: TRBJ2-6; D gene: TRBD1; CDR3 length: 17; clone size: -; V gene: TRBV3-1/TRBV3-2; CDR3 DNA: TGTGCCAGCAGCTCAATGAGTGACAGGGCTGGGGCCAACGTCCTGACTTTC; CDR3 protein: CASSSMSDRAGANVLTF
J gene: TRBJ2-3; D gene: TRBD2; CDR3 length: 16; clone size: -; V gene: TRBV5-4; CDR3 DNA: TGTGCCAGCAGCCTGGGACTAGCGGGGAGCACAGATACGCAGTATTTT; CDR3 protein: CASSLGLAGSTDTQYF
J gene: TRBJ2-1; D gene: -; CDR3 length: 13; clone size: -; V gene: TRBV29-1; CDR3 DNA: TGCAGCTCAGCCAAGGGACTTCCCAATGAGCAGTTCTTC; CDR3 protein: CSSAKGLPNEQFF
J gene: TRBJ2-7; D gene: -; CDR3 length: 14; clone size: -; V gene: TRBV5-4; CDR3 DNA: TGTGCCAGCAGCTTAGGACTTTTGGCCTACGAGCAGTACTTC; CDR3 protein: CASSLGLLAYEQYF
J gene: TRBJ2-2; D gene: -; CDR3 length: 13; clone size: -; V gene: TRBV6-5; CDR3 DNA: TGTGCCAGCCGCAGAGGGAACACCGGGGAGCTGTTTTTT; CDR3 protein: CASRRGNTGELFF
J gene: TRBJ1-2; D gene: -; CDR3 length: 16; clone size: -; V gene: TRBV6-1; CDR3 DNA: TGTGCCAGCAGTGAAGCGCTTAACAGGGCCATATATGGCTACACCTTC; CDR3 protein: CASSEALNRAIYGYTF
J gene: TRBJ2-2; D gene: -; CDR3 length: 13; clone size: -; V gene: TRBV18; CDR3 DNA: TGTGCCAGCTCACCAGGGGCCCCCGGGGAGCTGTTTTTT; CDR3 protein: CASSPGAPGELFF
J gene: TRBJ2-2; D gene: -; CDR3 length: 13; clone size: -; V gene: TRBV2; CDR3 DNA: TGTGCCAGCAGAAGGGGCAGGGACGGGGGGCTGTTTTTT; CDR3 protein: CASRRGRDGGLFF
J gene: TRBJ2-5; D gene: -; CDR3 length: 16; clone size: -; V gene: TRBV7-2; CDR3 DNA: TGTGCCAGCAGCTTATCGGGCCAACTAGGGGGAGAGACCCAGTACTTC; CDR3 protein: CASSLSGQLGGETQYF
J gene: TRBJ1-2; D gene: TRBD1; CDR3 length: 15; clone size: -; V gene: TRBV7-2; CDR3 DNA: TGTGCCAGCAGCCCGGACAGGGGGCTGAGCTATGGCTACACCTTC; CDR3 protein: CASSPDRGLSYGYTF
J gene: TRBJ2-7; D gene: -; CDR3 length: 15; clone size: -; V gene: TRBV7-9; CDR3 DNA: TGTGCCAGCAGCCTCAGACGCGATACTACGTACGAGCAGTACTTC; CDR3 protein: CASSLRRDTTYEQYF
J gene: TRBJ1-5; D gene: -; CDR3 length: 15; clone size: -; V gene: TRBV19; CDR3 DNA: TGTGCCAGTAGTATTACTGAGTATAGCAATCAGCCCCAGCATTTT; CDR3 protein: CASSITEYSNQPQHF
J gene: TRBJ2-5; D gene: -; CDR3 length: 16; clone size: -; V gene: TRBV6-4; CDR3 DNA: TGTGCCAGCAGTGTTAACTGGACACGGCCCCAAGAGACCCAGTACTTC; CDR3 protein: CASSVNWTRPQETQYF
J gene: TRBJ2-3; D gene: TRBD2; CDR3 length: 15; clone size: -; V gene: TRBV3-1/TRBV3-2; CDR3 DNA: TGTGCCAGCAGCCAAGCCAGCGGGGGGTCGGATACGCAGTATTTT; CDR3 protein: CASSQASGGSDTQYF
J gene: TRBJ2-1; D gene: -; CDR3 length: 17; clone size: -; V gene: TRBV3-1/TRBV3-2; CDR3 DNA: TGTGCCAGCAGCCAAGTGAAGTGGGTCGGGTCCTACAATGAGCAGTTCTTC; CDR3 protein: CASSQVKWVGSYNEQFF
J gene: TRBJ2-5; D gene: -; CDR3 length: 18; clone size: -; V gene: TRBV7-9; CDR3 DNA: TGTGCCAGCAGCCATCCGCACCCCGGGACCGGGGGTTTAGAGACCCAGTACTTC; CDR3 protein: CASSHPHPGTGGLETQYF
J gene: TRBJ2-2; D gene: TRBD1; CDR3 length: 16; clone size: -; V gene: TRBV18; CDR3 DNA: TGTGCCAGCTCACCCCTCACAGGGGGCGCCGGCGGGGAGCTGTTTTTT; CDR3 protein: CASSPLTGGAGGELFF
J gene: TRBJ2-2; D gene: TRBD1; CDR3 length: 15; clone size: few; V gene: TRBV6-5; CDR3 DNA: TGTGCCAGCAGCCCCGGGGACAGATACACCGGGGAGCTGTTTTTT; CDR3 protein: CASSPGDRYTGELFF
J gene: TRBJ1-5; D gene: -; CDR3 length: 14; clone size: -; V gene: TRBV2; CDR3 DNA: TGTGCCAGCAGTCTCAACTTAAACAATCAGCCCCAGCATTTT; CDR3 protein: CASSLNLNNQPQHF
J gene: TRBJ2-4; D gene: -; CDR3 length: 13; clone size: few; V gene: TRBV14; CDR3 DNA: TGTGCCAGCAGCCCGGGACATCGGAACATTCAGTACTTC; CDR3 protein: CASSPGHRNIQYF
J gene: TRBJ1-2; D gene: TRBD1; CDR3 length: 15; clone size: -; V gene: TRBV6-5; CDR3 DNA: TGTGCCAGCAGTTACACGGGACAGCTTAACTATGGCTACACCTTC; CDR3 protein: CASSYTGQLNYGYTF
J gene: TRBJ1-6; D gene: -; CDR3 length: 15; clone size: -; V gene: TRBV5-1; CDR3 DNA: TGCGCCAGCAGCTCGCAAGGGGGGGTCGGTTCACCCCTCCACTTT; CDR3 protein: CASSSQGGVGSPLHF
J gene: TRBJ2-7; D gene: -; CDR3 length: 17; clone size: -; V gene: TRBV7-2; CDR3 DNA: TGTGCCAGCAGCTTAGAAGCCCCGCGGGACTCCACCTACGAGCAGTACTTC; CDR3 protein: CASSLEAPRDSTYEQYF
J gene: TRBJ1-1; D gene: -; CDR3 length: 13; clone size: -; V gene: TRBV6-2/TRBV6-3; CDR3 DNA: TGTGCCAGCAGTTACTTCCAGGCAACTGAAGCTTTCTTT; CDR3 protein: CASSYFQATEAFF
J gene: TRBJ1-2; D gene: TRBD1; CDR3 length: 14; clone size: -; V gene: TRBV4-1; CDR3 DNA: TGCGCCAGCAGCCTCGAGGACAGGGGGCGAGGCTACACCTTC; CDR3 protein: CASSLEDRGRGYTF
J gene: TRBJ2-1; D gene: -; CDR3 length: 11; clone size: -; V gene: TRBV12-3/TRBV12-4; CDR3 DNA: TGTGCCAGCAGTTTGTCGTATGAGCAGTTCTTC; CDR3 protein: CASSLSYEQFF
J gene: TRBJ2-2; D gene: -; CDR3 length: 15; clone size: -; V gene: TRBV18; CDR3 DNA: TGTGCCAGCTCACTTAGACAGGCGAACACCGGGGAGCTGTTTTTT; CDR3 protein: CASSLRQANTGELFF
J gene: TRBJ2-3; D gene: TRBD2; CDR3 length: 16; clone size: -; V gene: TRBV3-1/TRBV3-2; CDR3 DNA: TGTGCCAGCAGCCAAGAAGGGACTAGCGGGGGGGTTACGCAGTATTTT; CDR3 protein: CASSQEGTSGGVTQYF
J gene: TRBJ2-5; D gene: -; CDR3 length: 14; clone size: -; V gene: TRBV7-9; CDR3 DNA: TGTGCCAGCAGCGCCCAGGGCGGGGATAAGACCCAGTACTTC; CDR3 protein: CASSAQGGDKTQYF
J gene: TRBJ2-3; D gene: -; CDR3 length: 15; clone size: -; V gene: TRBV9; CDR3 DNA: TGTGCCAGCAGCGTAGCGGGACAAACAACAGATACGCAGTATTTT; CDR3 protein: CASSVAGQTTDTQYF
J gene: TRBJ2-1; D gene: TRBD2; CDR3 length: 17; clone size: -; V gene: TRBV5-1; CDR3 DNA: TGCGCCAGCAGCTTGGGACAAGCGGGGGGGCTCAACAATGAGCAGTTCTTC; CDR3 protein: CASSLGQAGGLNNEQFF
J gene: TRBJ1-5; D gene: -; CDR3 length: 17; clone size: -; V gene: TRBV27; CDR3 DNA: TGTGCCAGCAGTTCCCACCGAAACCAGGGGCTCAATCAGCCCCAGCATTTT; CDR3 protein: CASSSHRNQGLNQPQHF
J gene: TRBJ1-6; D gene: -; CDR3 length: 14; clone size: -; V gene: TRBV3-1/TRBV3-2; CDR3 DNA: TGTGCCAGCAGCCATCAGGGGCAGAGTTCACCCCTCCACTTT; CDR3 protein: CASSHQGQSSPLHF